Listed below are T cell receptor beta chains from one sample, sequenced in a study of beta chain features in type 1 diabetes. Assay: immunoSEQ multiplex PCR; the TCRdb copy retains only in-frame clones and omits some. The sample includes approximately 340,000 clones, over 12% of them seen just once. The source material was naive CD4+ T cells from blood. The receptors here all came from a woman aged 18-29 years in good health. CDR3s include the opening cysteine and the closing phenylalanine or tryptophan. Each record gives: D gene, J gene, clone size, V gene, CDR3 protein, CDR3 DNA. A D gene is named only where the DNA matches it firmly. Size tells how often a clone was seen (once, few, many) or the class of an expanded clone, and some rows leave it out.

d_gene: TRBD2; j_gene: TRBJ2-7; abundance: once; v_gene: TRBV27; CDR3aa: CASSGEGVGSYEQYF; CDR3nt: TGTGCCAGCAGTGGGGAGGGAGTCGGTTCCTACGAGCAGTACTTC
d_gene: .; j_gene: TRBJ1-1; abundance: few; v_gene: TRBV9; CDR3aa: CASSVIGEATEAFF; CDR3nt: TGTGCCAGCAGCGTAATCGGGGAGGCCACTGAAGCTTTCTTT
d_gene: .; j_gene: TRBJ1-5; abundance: few; v_gene: TRBV29-1; CDR3aa: CSVAGGGRQPQHF; CDR3nt: TGCAGCGTGGCCGGTGGGGGGAGACAGCCCCAGCATTTT
d_gene: .; j_gene: TRBJ1-2; abundance: .; v_gene: TRBV28; CDR3aa: CASSVQDGYTF; CDR3nt: TGTGCCAGCAGTGTTCAGGATGGCTACACCTTC
d_gene: .; j_gene: TRBJ1-2; abundance: few; v_gene: TRBV9; CDR3aa: CASSPTGQGYNYGYTF; CDR3nt: TGTGCCAGCAGTCCCACCGGTCAGGGCTATAACTATGGCTACACCTTC
d_gene: TRBD1; j_gene: TRBJ2-7; abundance: .; v_gene: TRBV28; CDR3aa: CASKSLGQGAHEQYF; CDR3nt: TGTGCCAGCAAGTCCCTCGGGCAGGGGGCCCACGAGCAGTACTTC
d_gene: .; j_gene: TRBJ1-3; abundance: few; v_gene: TRBV30; CDR3aa: CAWLRALSGNTIYF; CDR3nt: TGTGCCTGGTTGCGGGCTTTGTCTGGAAACACCATATATTTT
d_gene: TRBD1; j_gene: TRBJ2-7; abundance: .; v_gene: TRBV7-6; CDR3aa: CASSSQQGNSYEQYF; CDR3nt: TGTGCCAGCAGCTCACAACAGGGGAACTCCTACGAGCAGTACTTC
d_gene: TRBD2; j_gene: TRBJ2-1; abundance: .; v_gene: TRBV28; CDR3aa: CASSWTGTSAEQFF; CDR3nt: TGTGCCAGCAGTTGGACCGGGACTAGCGCTGAGCAGTTCTTC
d_gene: TRBD2; j_gene: TRBJ2-1; abundance: few; v_gene: TRBV11-2; CDR3aa: CASSLLTGGGNNEQFF; CDR3nt: TGTGCCAGCAGCTTACTGACGGGAGGGGGGAACAATGAGCAGTTCTTC